The 24 T cell receptor beta chains below come from one sample, sequenced in a study of cytomegalovirus exposure and HLA in healthy donors (dated by TCRdb to about 2017). The method was the immunoSEQ multiplex PCR assay. TCRdb obtained this table from immuneACCESS and retained in-frame rearrangements with V and J assigned. These tables miss some clones; where compared with another copy, unresolved V genes account for less than half of the shortfall, and the remainder is unexplained. The sample contains around 70,000 clones, roughly 95% of them found a single time. The ten largest clonotypes hold less than 3.5% of the sample. The sequenced sample was PBMCs. The receptors here all came from a man between 18 and 29 years old in good health and CMV-seronegative.

This chain links TRBV15 with TRBJ1-2; 11 bases fit TRBD1. CDR1 is LNHNV, CDR2 YYDKDF, per germline (reference sequence). CDR3 size: 16 residues. V shed 0 bases and J 9 bases; nucleotides not matched to a gene: 9. The CDR3 DNA reads TGTGCCACCAGCAGAGATTCCCGGGACAGGGGGGATAGCTACACCTTC. Amino acids: CATSRDSRDRGDSYTF.

The chain employs TRBV27 and TRBJ2-5; TRBD1 matches at 8 bases. Germline V gene sequence: CDR1 MNHEY, CDR2 SMNVEV (reference sequence). CDR3 length equals 14 residues. V was pared by 4 bases and J by 5 bases, with 6 bases of the junction left unmatched. CDR3 in DNA: TGTGCCAGCAGTTCCCGGACAGGGCGTGAGACCCAGTACTTC. It specifies CASSSRTGRETQYF.

This sequence joins TRBV30 and TRBJ2-5, with 10 positions matching TRBD2. The trim removed 7 bases at V and 2 bases at J, leaving 4 bases unmatched. Germline loops: CDR1 GTSNPN, CDR2 SVGIG (reference sequence). This CDR3 comprises 13 residues. CDR3 protein: CASAGGLQETQYF. The DNA for the CDR3 is TGTGCCTCAGCGGGGGGGTTGCAAGAGACCCAGTACTTC.

This chain links TRBV28 with TRBJ2-7; D possibly corresponds to TRBD2 (5 bases). Germline assignment: CDR1 MDHEN and CDR2 SYDVKM. Trimming shortened V by 5 bases and J by 6 bases, and 14 bases separated the two germline ends. This CDR3 is 13 amino acids long. CDR3 sequence reads: CASSGPGSSEQYF. CDR3 coding DNA: TGTGCCAGCAGTGGCCCGGGGTCCAGCGAGCAGTACTTC.

The table lists this clone with a count of one. The rearrangement uses TRBV10-3 and TRBJ1-1; D not certain. Germline V gives CDR1 ENHRY, CDR2 SYGVKD. CDR3 length: 14 residues. V lost 10 bases and J lost 1, with 16 bases in between. The CDR3 DNA sequence: TGTGCCACCACTAGGGAGGAGGGGAACACTGAAGCTTTCTTT. Translation gives CATTREEGNTEAFF.

V and J are TRBV5-5 and TRBJ1-1, with D tentatively TRBD1 (6 bases). Per germline, CDR1 SGHKS and CDR2 YYEKEE (reference sequence). This CDR3 has 13 residues. Trimming removed 4 bases from V and 10 bases from J, with 17 bases in between. The CDR3 DNA sequence: TGTGCCAGCAGCCCCCCGACAGGCCCGGGAGCTTTCTTT. Translation: CASSPPTGPGAFF.

The count of this clone is one. The J gene is TRBJ1-5, the V gene TRBV7-8; maybe TRBD1 (5 bases). This CDR3 spans 15 amino acids. Trimming took 5 bases from V and 0 from J, leaving 11 bases between them. Germline loops: CDR1 SGHVS, CDR2 FQNEAQ. The chain's CDR3 is CASSATGDSNQPQHF. CDR3 in DNA: TGTGCCAGCAGCGCCACGGGGGATAGCAATCAGCCCCAGCATTTT.

J is TRBJ1-1 and V is TRBV28; no reliable D call. The CDR3 contains 14 residues. Germline CDR1 reads MDHEN; CDR2 reads SYDVKM. Trimming removed 6 bases from V and 11 bases from J, with 22 bases in between. CDR3 DNA sequence: TGTGCCAGCAGAAAAACGGACCGTCTTGGAGGGGCTTTCTTT. Amino acid sequence: CASRKTDRLGGAFF.

This chain links TRBV5-8 with TRBJ1-1; 11 nucleotides agree with TRBD1. The trim removed 7 bases at V and 6 bases at J, leaving 14 bases unmatched. Germline V gene data show CDR1 as SGHTS and CDR2 as YDEGEE. The length of the CDR3 is 16 residues. Here the CDR3 DNA reads TGTGCCAGCGCATTGGACAGGGGGCAAGCCGCCTCTGAAGCTTTCTTT. Translating it yields CASALDRGQAASEAFF.

This clone was counted a single time. The J gene is TRBJ1-2, the V gene TRBV2; D is possibly TRBD1 (5 bases). The CDR3 is made up of 15 amino acids. Germline values: CDR1 SNHLY, CDR2 FYNNEI. V was trimmed by 10 bases and J by 3 bases, leaving 21 bases between them. CDR3 sequence (DNA): TGTGCCACACGCTTGGGGGGGTTTAAAGACTATGGCTACACCTTC. It encodes CATRLGGFKDYGYTF.

The CDR3 loop is CASSVQGSYEQYF. The CDR3 coding sequence is TGTGCCAGCAGTGTACAGGGTTCGTACGAGCAGTACTTC. The V call is TRBV2, the J call TRBJ2-7, with TRBD1 as a possible D gene (6 bases). Trimming pared 4 bases from V and 4 bases from J, leaving 11 bases between. Germline V gene sequence: CDR1 SNHLY, CDR2 FYNNEI. This CDR3 is 13 amino acids long.

V is TRBV11-2 and J is TRBJ1-6; D gene unclear. CDR3 length equals 16 residues. The V end lost 0 bases, the J end lost 5 bases, and 11 bases lay between the germline ends. In germline, CDR1 is SGHAT, CDR2 FQNNGV. CDR3 loop: CASSLDPGMDNSPLHF. CDR3 nucleotides: TGTGCCAGCAGCTTAGATCCGGGGATGGATAATTCACCCCTCCACTTT.

The chain joins TRBV11-1 to TRBJ2-2; D is undetermined. CDR1 is SGHAT and CDR2 is FQDESV in the germline V gene (reference sequence). Deletions cut 0 bases from V and 5 bases from J, with 4 bases between. The CDR3 loop spans 13 amino acids. CDR3 loop: CASSLARTGELFF. The DNA for the CDR3 is TGTGCCAGCAGCTTAGCGAGGACCGGGGAGCTGTTTTTT. Complete variable domain (other parts from reference TRBV11-1 and TRBJ2-2): EAEVAQSPRYKITEKSQAVAFWCDPISGHATLYWYRQILGQGPELLVQFQDESVVDDSQLPKDRFSAERLKGVDSTLKIQPAELGDSAMYLCASSLARTGELFFGEGSRLTVL.

This chain connects TRBV19 to TRBJ1-5; possibly TRBD1 for D (6 bases). The V end lost 3 bases, the J end lost 3 bases, and 12 bases lay between the germline ends. Per the germline V gene, CDR1 is LNHDA and CDR2 is SQIVND (reference sequence). The CDR3 consists of 15 residues. The CDR3 nucleotides are TGTGCCAGTAGTATCTCAGGGGCCTACAATCAGCCCCAGCATTTT. It codes for CASSISGAYNQPQHF.

The genes are TRBV7-9 and TRBJ2-2, with D maybe TRBD1 (6 bases). CDR3 length: 16 amino acids. Germline CDR1 SEHNR, CDR2 FQNEAQ (reference sequence). V was clipped by 5 bases and J by 5 bases, with 18 bases between them. The CDR3 nucleotides read TGTGCCAGCAGCCTTGGACAGATGAGAGGAACCGGGGAGCTGTTTTTT. Translating it yields CASSLGQMRGTGELFF.

The chain employs TRBV6-1 and TRBJ2-2; TRBD1 aligns across 8 bases. Germline CDR1 MNHNS, CDR2 SASEGT. Germline trimming cut 4 bases from V and 4 bases from J; bases unmatched to any gene: 2. CDR3 length equals 14 residues. This CDR3 reads CASSAQGATGELFF. The CDR3 nucleotides read TGTGCCAGCAGTGCGCAGGGGGCCACCGGGGAGCTGTTTTTT.

This chain joins TRBV5-4 and TRBJ2-1; 7 bases fit TRBD2. With 2 bases clipped from V and 5 bases from J, the junction kept 4 bases outside the gene matches. This CDR3 has 14 amino acids. From germline, CDR1 is SGHNT and CDR2 YYREEE (reference sequence). CDR3 amino acids: CASSLLARDNEQFF. In DNA form, the CDR3 reads TGTGCCAGCAGCTTACTAGCGAGGGACAATGAGCAGTTCTTC.

The genes are TRBV28 and TRBJ1-3; a weak D match, TRBD1 (5 bases). Germline V gives CDR1 MDHEN, CDR2 SYDVKM. V was cut by 5 bases and J by 4 bases, with 12 bases left in between. The CDR3 extends over 14 amino acids. Written as DNA, the CDR3 is TGTGCCAGCAGTCTGGAGGGACCGGGAAACACCATATATTTT. It is translated as CASSLEGPGNTIYF.

The chain carries TRBV6-1 and TRBJ2-7, with D tentatively TRBD1 (5 bases). The V gene's germline CDR1 is MNHNS and CDR2 SASEGT. The ends were cut back, 0 bases at V and 3 bases at J, with 15 bases in the middle. The CDR3 consists of 16 residues. The CDR3 loop is CASSEAWVLTDYEQYF. The CDR3 region has the DNA TGTGCCAGCAGTGAAGCGTGGGTTTTGACAGACTACGAGCAGTACTTC.

This chain connects TRBV10-2 to TRBJ1-1, with a weak D call TRBD1 (6 bases). Between the trimmed V and J ends, which lost 2 bases and 5 bases, there was a span of 15 bases. Germline V gene data show CDR1 as WSHSY and CDR2 as SAAADI. The CDR3 contains 15 residues. This chain's CDR3 is CASSERLGAGTEAFF. CDR3 bases: TGCGCCAGCAGTGAGCGATTGGGGGCAGGGACTGAAGCTTTCTTT.

The chain is built from TRBV9 and TRBJ1-1; TRBD1 agrees at 7 bases. Germline CDR1 is SGDLS and CDR2 is YYNGEE. Trimming cost V 5 bases and J 2 bases; bases outside gene matches: 9. The CDR3 length is 15 residues. CDR3 sequence: CASRAYRGPNTEAFF. CDR3 nucleotides: TGTGCCAGCAGAGCATACAGGGGTCCTAACACTGAAGCTTTCTTT.

The chain carries TRBV29-1 and TRBJ1-1; D uncertain. The V and J ends lost 0 bases and 5 bases respectively, with 7 bases between them. The CDR3 totals 12 residues. Germline CDR1 is SQVTM and CDR2 is ANQGSEA. This CDR3 reads CSVEDGGTEAFF. The CDR3, as DNA: TGCAGCGTTGAAGATGGCGGGACTGAAGCTTTCTTT.

This clone came up once. The rearrangement joins TRBV9 to TRBJ1-1; 10 bases match TRBD1. This CDR3 contains 14 residues. Trimming took 2 bases from V and 5 from J; bases not matched to a gene: 3. Germline loops: CDR1 SGDLS, CDR2 YYNGEE. CDR3 DNA: TGTGCCAGCAGCGTGTGGGGACAGGGGACTGAAGCTTTCTTT. Its translation: CASSVWGQGTEAFF.

The chain links TRBV28 to TRBJ2-5; D is possibly TRBD2 (5 bases). The CDR3 has 15 residues. Trimming shortened V by 3 bases and J by 4 bases, and 15 bases separated the two germline ends. CDR1 and CDR2 from the germline V gene are MDHEN and SYDVKM. CDR3 protein: CASSFSADESETQYF. For the CDR3, the DNA is TGTGCCAGCAGTTTCTCAGCGGACGAATCAGAGACCCAGTACTTC.